Each of the 25 T cell receptor beta chains below was sequenced from the same sample in a study of T-cell reconstitution after alpha-beta-depleted transplantation in children. Study findings and constraints: The authors attributed T-cell counts and diversity one year after transplant mostly to newly produced T cells.

For these receptors, no antigen is known. A library of TCRbeta sequences, prepared with unique molecular identifiers, was generated. TCRdb re-called the PCR reads through MiXCR, storing one row per CDR3 protein. The sample lists 250,000 to 300,000 distinct CDR3 sequences, 7.5% to 9% occurring once. This material consisted of peripheral blood, taken 360 days after TCRalphabeta/CD19-depleted stem cell transplant. The receptors originated from a female patient between 2 and 15 years old who had a stem cell transplant for Fanconi anemia, so the T cells may come from the graft donor.

The table lists this clonotype with many counts. The chain recombines TRBV20-1 with TRBJ1-2, with 9 bases aligning to TRBD1. V was pared by 6 bases and J by 0 bases, with 5 bases of the junction left unmatched. The CDR3 sequence is 14 residues long. CDR1 DFQATT and CDR2 SNEGSKA come from the germline V gene (reference sequence). CDR3 sequence: CSARTGAANYGYTF. The CDR3 DNA sequence: TGCAGTGCAAGGACAGGGGCTGCTAACTATGGCTACACCTTC.

This chain links TRBV25-1 with TRBJ2-5; 9 bases line up with TRBD2. CDR1 and CDR2 (germline): MGHDK, SYGVNS. J was trimmed by 0 bases and V by 0 bases; bases with no gene match: 8. The CDR3 runs 18 residues. The DNA of the CDR3 is TGTGCCAGCAGTGAATATAGCCAGCGGGGGGCTTACCAAGAGACCCAGTACTTC. Its translation is CASSEYSQRGAYQETQYF.

The table lists this clonotype with many counts. The CDR3 DNA is TGTGCCAGCAGTTTAGCAGGTTCGAGCTCCTACGAGCAGTACTTC. Translation: CASSLAGSSSYEQYF. The chain carries TRBV28 and TRBJ2-7, with D hard to call. The length of the CDR3 is 15 residues. Germline CDR1 is MDHEN and CDR2 is SYDVKM. The V end was cut by 2 bases, the J end by 0 bases, with 11 bases between.

This clonotype was detected a few times. V is TRBV10-2 and J is TRBJ2-7; 9 bases line up with TRBD2. Germline trimming cut 6 bases from V and 0 bases from J; bases unmatched to any gene: 6. The germline V gene has CDR1 WSHSY and CDR2 SAAADI. The CDR3 loop spans 15 amino acids. The CDR3 nucleotides are TGCGCCAGCAGACCCAGCGGGGGGATCTCCTACGAGCAGTACTTC. This gives the protein CASRPSGGISYEQYF.

In its sample, this clonotype was seen many times. The CDR3 DNA reads as TGTGCCAGCAGAATAGGGCGGGGGGGGCGGTACAATGAGCAGTTCTTC. Its protein product is CASRIGRGGRYNEQFF. This chain links TRBV12-3 or TRBV12-4 with TRBJ2-1; 9 nucleotides line up with TRBD2. V lost 6 bases to trimming and J lost 4 bases; unmatched junction nucleotides: 10. The CDR3 has 16 residues.

This clonotype was detected only a few times. This chain connects TRBV30 to TRBJ2-2, with D possibly called TRBD1 or TRBD2 (5 bases each). This CDR3 comprises 12 residues. Germline V gene lookup returns CDR1 GTSNPN and CDR2 SVGIG (reference sequence). The V and J ends lost 4 bases and 7 bases respectively, with 10 bases between them. CDR3 region: CAWTRDDGELFF. The CDR3 bases are TGTGCCTGGACCAGGGACGACGGGGAGCTGTTTTTT.

This clonotype was seen ten or more times. The gene calls are TRBV12-3 or TRBV12-4 and TRBJ1-4; 8 bases map to TRBD1. V shed 6 bases and J 5 bases; nucleotides not matched to a gene: 8. This CDR3 region has 15 residues. The CDR3: CASRDDRGGNEKLFF. The CDR3, as DNA: TGTGCCAGCAGGGATGACAGGGGAGGCAATGAAAAACTGTTTTTT.

This clonotype showed up many times. The CDR3, as DNA: TGCGCCAGCAGCTCCCCGGGTAGCAGGAACACCGGGGAGCTGTTTTTT. Protein sequence: CASSSPGSRNTGELFF. The J gene is TRBJ2-2, the V gene TRBV5-1; D is uncertain. The CDR3 sequence is 16 residues long. In germline, CDR1 is SGHRS, CDR2 YFSETQ. V lost 3 bases and J lost 1, with 13 bases in between.

The chain carries TRBV19 and TRBJ1-4; 7 nucleotides match TRBD1. V lost 2 bases, J lost 4 bases, and 1 base stayed unmatched. This CDR3 contains 14 residues. Looked up from germline, CDR1 is LNHDA and CDR2 is SQIVND (reference sequence). The CDR3 region has the DNA TGTGCCAGTAGTATAACAGGGGATAATGAAAAACTGTTTTTT. Amino acids: CASSITGDNEKLFF.

Many counts were recorded for this clonotype. The chain joins TRBV6-5 to TRBJ1-1, with D possibly being TRBD1 (5 bases). CDR1 is MNHEY and CDR2 is SVGAGI in the germline V gene. V lost 0 bases and J 1 base, leaving 9 bases between the germline ends. The CDR3 has 15 residues. DNA of the CDR3: TGTGCCAGCAGTTACTCGACTGGACAGAACACTGAAGCTTTCTTT. Translating it yields CASSYSTGQNTEAFF.

This clonotype was observed many times. V gene TRBV7-9 combines with J gene TRBJ1-1; D call uncertain. The length of the CDR3 is 13 residues. V gave up 8 bases and J gave up 4 bases, with 14 bases separating them. Germline loops: CDR1 SEHNR, CDR2 FQNEAQ (reference sequence). The CDR3 here is CASRPEGGTEAFF. The CDR3 nucleotides are TGTGCCAGCCGCCCCGAGGGCGGCACTGAAGCTTTCTTT.

The V gene is TRBV11-2, the J gene TRBJ1-3; maybe TRBD1 (5 bases). The V end lost 3 bases, the J end lost 1 base, and 16 bases lay between the germline ends. The CDR3 is 17 amino acids. CDR1 SGHAT and CDR2 FQNNGV come from the germline V gene. CDR3 protein: CASSLEGYQGSGNTIYF. In DNA form, the CDR3 reads TGTGCCAGCAGCTTGGAGGGGTATCAGGGTTCTGGAAACACCATATATTTT.

This clonotype showed up many times. The V and J genes are TRBV7-2 and TRBJ2-5; 7 bases are a match to TRBD2. CDR1 is SGHTA, CDR2 FQGNSA, per germline. With V trimmed by 3 bases and J by 4 bases, 8 bases remained unmatched. The CDR3 extends over 15 amino acids. The CDR3 nucleotides read TGTGCCAGCAGCTTTAGACTAGCCCGTGGAGAGACCCAGTACTTC. Its translation: CASSFRLARGETQYF. The full variable domain, its missing parts supplied by reference TRBV7-2 and TRBJ2-5, is GAGVSQSPSNKVTEKGKDVELRCDPISGHTALYWYRQSLGQGLEFLIYFQGNSAPDKSGLPSDRFSAERTGGSVSTLTIQRTQQEDSAVYLCASSFRLARGETQYFGPGTRLLVL.

This clonotype occurred many times. The V gene is TRBV6-2 or TRBV6-3, the J gene TRBJ2-2; the D is unclear. This CDR3 spans 13 amino acids. CDR1 is MNHEY, CDR2 SVGEGT, per germline. V lost 4 bases and J lost 1, with 4 bases in between. The CDR3 is CASSSGNTGELFF. In DNA form, the CDR3 reads TGTGCCAGCAGTTCGGGGAACACCGGGGAGCTGTTTTTT.

This clonotype was recorded at least ten times. This chain links TRBV6-2 or TRBV6-3 with TRBJ1-2; 9 bases map to TRBD1. Germline V gives CDR1 MNHEY, CDR2 SVGEGT. The J segment lost 6 bases and the V segment lost 6 bases, leaving 5 bases of the junction unmatched. CDR3 size: 13 residues. In DNA, the CDR3 is TGTGCCAGCAGACCAACAGGGGGCGATGGCTACACCTTC. It codes for CASRPTGGDGYTF.

There are a few counts of this clonotype. The rearrangement uses TRBV6-2 or TRBV6-3 and TRBJ1-1; 7 nucleotides match TRBD1. V shed 4 bases, J shed 7 bases, and the junction held 15 bases outside the gene matches. This CDR3 is built from 16 residues. Germline assignment: CDR1 MNHEY and CDR2 SVGEGT. CDR3 protein: CASSLLPTARGVEAFF. Written as DNA, the CDR3 is TGTGCCAGCAGTTTATTGCCCACGGCCAGGGGGGTTGAAGCTTTCTTT.

This chain joins TRBV5-1 and TRBJ2-1, with 8 bases that match TRBD1. The ends lost 6 bases at V and 1 base at J; junction bases unmatched: 12. Germline assignment: CDR1 SGHRS and CDR2 YFSETQ. The CDR3 is 17 amino acids. The CDR3 nucleotides are TGCGCCAGCAAACCAATATTGACAGGGGCGTCCTACAATGAGCAGTTCTTC. This sequence encodes CASKPILTGASYNEQFF.

In this sample, this clonotype turned up a few times. This sequence joins TRBV7-9 and TRBJ1-6; D is unclear. V lost 0 bases and J lost 9, with 9 bases in between. CDR1 is SEHNR, CDR2 FQNEAQ, per germline (reference sequence). This CDR3 is built from 14 residues. The chain's CDR3 is CASSLANFISPLHF. As DNA, the CDR3 is TGTGCCAGCAGCTTAGCCAATTTTATTTCACCCCTCCACTTT.

This clonotype was seen ten or more times. The chain recombines TRBV29-1 with TRBJ1-2; possibly TRBD1 for D (5 bases). This CDR3 has 14 amino acids. Trimming pared 5 bases from V and 5 bases from J, leaving 18 bases between. CDR1 and CDR2 from the germline V gene are SQVTM and ANQGSEA. The CDR3 here is CSVSAGTALYGYTF. The CDR3 nucleotides are TGCAGCGTTTCTGCGGGGACTGCCCTTTATGGCTACACCTTC.

There are many counts of this clonotype. The V gene is TRBV5-1, the J gene TRBJ2-1, with TRBD1 as a possible D gene (6 bases). The CDR3 sequence is 17 residues long. The V gene's germline CDR1 is SGHRS and CDR2 YFSETQ. V dropped 4 bases and J dropped 0 bases, with 17 bases sitting between them. CDR3 loop: CASSNKDRLSSYNEQFF. In nucleotides, the CDR3 is TGCGCCAGCAGCAATAAAGACAGGCTGAGCTCCTACAATGAGCAGTTCTTC.

This clonotype has a count of ten or more. V gene TRBV14 combines with J gene TRBJ2-7; a possible D gene is TRBD2 (6 bases). The V end was cut by 6 bases, the J end by 1 base, with 10 bases between. In germline, CDR1 is SGHDN, CDR2 FVKESK. CDR3 size: 13 residues. The CDR3 nucleotides are TGTGCCAGCAGGGGCGGGGATTCCTACGAGCAGTACTTC. Protein sequence: CASRGGDSYEQYF.

At least ten counts were recorded for this clonotype. CDR3 nucleotides: TGTGCCAGCAGTGCCCACAATCCACGGTCTACTGAAGCTTTCTTT. Its translation: CASSAHNPRSTEAFF. The V gene is TRBV25-1, the J gene TRBJ1-1, with D hard to call. The germline CDR1 and CDR2 sequences are MGHDK and SYGVNS. CDR3 length: 15 residues. Trimming took off 4 bases at V and 5 bases at J, with 17 bases between the two ends.

The chain combines TRBV18 with TRBJ2-3, with 7 bases fitting TRBD2. This CDR3 has 13 amino acids. In germline, CDR1 is KGHSH, CDR2 LQKENI. Unmatched junction bases numbered 4, after V lost 8 bases and J lost 2 bases. Here the CDR3 reads CASAWDYTDTQYF. CDR3 bases: TGTGCCAGCGCCTGGGACTACACAGATACGCAGTATTTT.

DNA for the CDR3: TGTGCCAGCAGCTTTCGGGGAATGAAGGGAGTATTGAGTGAAAAACTGTTTTTT. Encoded protein: CASSFRGMKGVLSEKLFF. The chain couples TRBV11-2 to TRBJ1-4; D is undetermined. The CDR3 runs to 18 residues. Germline V lookup: CDR1 SGHAT, CDR2 FQNNGV. Trimming took off 3 bases at V and 7 bases at J, with 24 bases between the two ends.

This clonotype has a count of ten or more. This chain uses TRBV7-2 with TRBJ2-7; TRBD2 might be the D (6 bases). Germline V gives CDR1 SGHTA, CDR2 FQGNSA. This CDR3 has 14 amino acids. Trimming cost V 1 base and J 3 bases, with 10 bases left between them. The CDR3: CASSLGGLDYEQYF. CDR3 nucleotides: TGTGCCAGCAGCTTAGGGGGACTGGACTACGAGCAGTACTTC.